The TCR beta chain under discussion was sequenced for a study of identifying expanded T cells in peripheral blood (dated by TCRdb to about 2019). Regarding the complete study: Separate aliquots of the same genomic DNA pool were sequenced to produce technical replicates, and four replicates were compared in pairs.

Beyond this particular receptor, the publication reports: Both the number of clones called differentially abundant and the false-positive rate were significantly reduced by the beta-binomial model across all healthy-donor time intervals. For all healthy donors, the variance in clone template counts between two-week samples rose significantly as total template count increased. The authors expected biological variance in healthy repertoires might increase further over much longer intervals such as months to years. Between technical replicates the binomial model flagged approximately 1.1 differentially abundant clones, whereas over roughly 2 weeks the binomial model flagged about 15 and over four weeks 19 to 20.

No immune events, such as infections, were documented for the healthy donors during the collection period. Time-dependent variance in a beta-binomial model of T-cell clone differential abundance was calibrated using healthy-donor blood repertoires as a training cohort. The training cohort comprised about ten healthy donors, 3 female and 7 male. Donor ages ranged from about 29 to 70 years, with an average of roughly 46 years. Whole blood was collected from each healthy donor at three time points spaced two to three weeks apart and obtained from a commercial supplier. Genomic DNA was extracted from unsorted whole blood for immunosequencing. TCRbeta CDR3 regions were profiled by bias-controlled multiplex PCR amplification of genomic DNA with the immunoSEQ Assay. Processing in the source paper ran as follows. To quantify the absolute abundance of each unique TCRbeta CDR3 region, the sequences were collapsed and filtered. Two models were used to test differential abundance: a binomial model (Fisher-equivalent) and a beta-binomial model that adds time-dependent variance fitted from healthy donors. Clones with fewer than 5 combined templates were removed, and a clone was called differentially abundant if the clone's Benjamini-Hochberg FDR was below 0.01. Beta-binomial variance was modeled as a function of total template count across the two samples using the form v = (b*log(k)+a)^2. The table was pulled from immuneACCESS by TCRdb, which kept in-frame rearrangements only. Such tables lose some clones; where checked, under half of the loss comes from unresolved V genes, and the rest has no known cause. That table is the source of V, J and clone size, and D and trimming were worked out from the DNA. Across this sample there are about 78,000 clones, with 84% seen only once. The top ten clones comprise approximately 18% of the sample.

The germline V gene sets CDR1 to ENHRY and CDR2 to SYGVKD. V drops 4 bases and J drops 2 bases, leaving 15 bases in between. The CDR3 sequence holds 15 residues, the cysteine and phenylalanine included. Just CDR3 DNA is preserved here, 45 bases in frame from base 1. This clone has more than one count but fewer than ten. What this receptor recognizes is not known. No qualities accompany the bases; no much larger clone lies one base away. The chain is encoded by TRBV10-3 joined to TRBJ2-7; TRBD2 is a weak D gene call, 6 bases matching. Sequenced sample: blood. This receptor was identified in a person aged 18-69 years in good health. The CDR3 protein: CAISVGWGEAYEQYF. The bases are TGTGCCATCAGTGTTGGATGGGGGGAGGCCTACGAGCAGTACTTC.